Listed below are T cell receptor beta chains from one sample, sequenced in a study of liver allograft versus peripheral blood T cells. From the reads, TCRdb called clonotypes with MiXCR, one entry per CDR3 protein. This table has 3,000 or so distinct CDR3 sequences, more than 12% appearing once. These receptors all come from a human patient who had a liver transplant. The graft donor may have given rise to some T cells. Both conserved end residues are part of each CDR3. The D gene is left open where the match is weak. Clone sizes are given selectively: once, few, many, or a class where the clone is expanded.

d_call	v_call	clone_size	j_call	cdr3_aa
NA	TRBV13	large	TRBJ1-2	CASSTYREENYGYTF
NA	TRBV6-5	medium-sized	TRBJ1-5	CASSESPTGGQPQHF
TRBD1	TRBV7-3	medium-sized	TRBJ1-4	CASSSPPGQGRGSEKLFF
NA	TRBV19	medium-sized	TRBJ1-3	CASSIRTNSGNTIYF
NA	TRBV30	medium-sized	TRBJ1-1	CAWSPTYYTEAFF
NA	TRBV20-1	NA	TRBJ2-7	CSARGDIYEQYF
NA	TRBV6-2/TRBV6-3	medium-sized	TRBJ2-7	CASSYVGHWEAYEQYF
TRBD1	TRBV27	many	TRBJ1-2	CASSALGQGANGYTF
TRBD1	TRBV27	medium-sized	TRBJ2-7	CASSSTGLTTYEQYF
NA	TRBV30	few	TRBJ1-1	CAWSVLSEAFF
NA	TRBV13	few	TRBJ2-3	CASSLAGTDTQYF
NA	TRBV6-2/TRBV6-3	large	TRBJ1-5	CASRTGRPNQPQHF
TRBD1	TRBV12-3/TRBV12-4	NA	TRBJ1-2	CASSYDRVSYTF
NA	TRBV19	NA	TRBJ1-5	CASRRDSNQPQHF
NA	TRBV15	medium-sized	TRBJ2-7	CATSSPRSGSYEQYF
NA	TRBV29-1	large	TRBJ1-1	CSVGGYADTEAFF
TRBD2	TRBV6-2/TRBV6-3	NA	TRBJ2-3	CASSYPGTSEKVSTDTQYF
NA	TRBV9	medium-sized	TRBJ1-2	CASSVGYVNGYTF
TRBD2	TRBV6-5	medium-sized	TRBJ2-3	CASSSLAGSTDTQYF
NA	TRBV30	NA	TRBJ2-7	CAWSPDEAYEQYF
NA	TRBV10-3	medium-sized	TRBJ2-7	CAISSLYGPYEQYF
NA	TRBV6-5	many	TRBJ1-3	CATRGSGNTIYF
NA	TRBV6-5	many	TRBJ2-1	CASSEDWVEQFF
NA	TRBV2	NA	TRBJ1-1	CASPDPTGAEAFF
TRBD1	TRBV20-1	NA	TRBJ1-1	CSARGDREDEMNTEAFF
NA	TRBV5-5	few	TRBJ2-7	CASSLLALRPEQYF
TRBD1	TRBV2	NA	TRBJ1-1	CASIGTGGGWNTEAFF
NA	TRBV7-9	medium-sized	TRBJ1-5	CASSLGSSISQPQHF
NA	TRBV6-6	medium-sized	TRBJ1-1	CASSSFTGRMNTEAFF
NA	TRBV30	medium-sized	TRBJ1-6	CAWSVVLGNSPLHF
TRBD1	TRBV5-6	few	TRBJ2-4	CASSETGSDIQYF
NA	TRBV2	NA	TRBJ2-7	CASSGDGYEQYF
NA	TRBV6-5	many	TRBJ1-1	CASRVDSPIADSLSLSMNTEAFF
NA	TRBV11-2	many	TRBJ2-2	CASSLVGRITGELFF
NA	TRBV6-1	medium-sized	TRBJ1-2	CASSEGRGWGYTF
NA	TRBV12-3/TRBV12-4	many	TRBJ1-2	CASSLSILGGRGYTF
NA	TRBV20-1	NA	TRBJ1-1	CSARDEGRSYTEAFF
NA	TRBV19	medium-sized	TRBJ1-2	CASSIRPRGYTF
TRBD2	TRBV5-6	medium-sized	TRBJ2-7	CASSPSGSAYEQYF
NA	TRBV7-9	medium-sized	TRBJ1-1	CASSPPVEGNTEAFF
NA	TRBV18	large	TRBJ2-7	CASSPQGQRSYEQYF
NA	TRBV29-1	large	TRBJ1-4	CSVVTVLNEKLFF